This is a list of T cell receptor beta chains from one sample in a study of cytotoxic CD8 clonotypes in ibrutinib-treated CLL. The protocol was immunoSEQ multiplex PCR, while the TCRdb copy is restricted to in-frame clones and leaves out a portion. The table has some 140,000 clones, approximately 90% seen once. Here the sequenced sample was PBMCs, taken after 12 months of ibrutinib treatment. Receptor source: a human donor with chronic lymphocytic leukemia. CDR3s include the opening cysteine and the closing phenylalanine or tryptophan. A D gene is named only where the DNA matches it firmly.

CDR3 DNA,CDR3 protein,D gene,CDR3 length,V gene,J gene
TGTGCCAGTAGTACGGATCTAAATGAAAAACTGTTTTTT,CASSTDLNEKLFF,-,13,TRBV19,TRBJ1-4
TGTGCCAGCCGATCGCTAACCTACGAGCAGTACTTC,CASRSLTYEQYF,-,12,TRBV2,TRBJ2-7
TGTGCCAGTCGAGGCAGGGCTTATGAAAAACTGTTTTTT,CASRGRAYEKLFF,-,13,TRBV19,TRBJ1-4
TGCGCCAGCAGCCCCTGGCAGGGGCAAGAGACCCAGTACTTC,CASSPWQGQETQYF,-,14,TRBV5-1,TRBJ2-5
TGTGCCAGCAGACTTGTTCAGGGAAATCAGCCCCAGCATTTT,CASRLVQGNQPQHF,-,14,TRBV6-1,TRBJ1-5
TGTGCCAGCAGCTTAGCGGGGGGTCCTAATCAGCCCCAGCATTTT,CASSLAGGPNQPQHF,-,15,TRBV7-2,TRBJ1-5
TGTGCCACCCATATCCTTTATCAGCCCCAGCATTTT,CATHILYQPQHF,-,12,TRBV21-1,TRBJ1-5
TGTGCCAGCAGCTTACGGGGGGGAACAGGGGATTTATGTCGAAACACCATATATTTT,CASSLRGGTGDLCRNTIYF,TRBD1,19,TRBV27,TRBJ1-3
TGTGCCAGCAGCCCATGGGGGACAGGGGTTAATGAGCAGTTCTTC,CASSPWGTGVNEQFF,TRBD1,15,TRBV27,TRBJ2-1
TGCGCCAGCAGCCAAGAAGGAAATGGCAGAACGGAGACCCAGTACTTC,CASSQEGNGRTETQYF,-,16,TRBV4-1,TRBJ2-5
TGTGCCAGCAGCCTCTCCGGGACAAAGAGAGAGACCCAGTACTTC,CASSLSGTKRETQYF,-,15,TRBV11-2,TRBJ2-5
TGTGCCAGCAGCTGGACTAGCGTGGGTTCCTACGAGCAGTACTTC,CASSWTSVGSYEQYF,TRBD2,15,TRBV7-9,TRBJ2-7